Sequencing of this TCR beta chain was carried out in a study of Graves' ophthalmopathy and Graves' hyperthyroidism. Whole-study context: Peripheral blood samples were taken at initial diagnosis, before any treatment. The study, taken as a whole, reports: In predicting ophthalmopathy progression, the model reached nearly 71% sensitivity and 72% to 85% specificity.

The study enrolled ophthalmopathy donors with moderate-to-severe activity, CAS ≥3, NOSPECS ≥4 and duration under 3 months. The PBMCs had their origin in 8.5 to 10 ml of fresh peripheral blood. Using RNA transcripts, the TCR beta CDR3 regions were amplified. An opening RT-PCR round employed HTBI primers and preceded a second-round multiplex PCR. Each CDR3 protein gets one entry after TCRdb re-called the multiplex PCR reads with MiXCR. The table shows about 220,000 distinct CDR3 sequences, with 20% to 25% occurring only once. This clonotype appeared many times. Its matching antigen is unknown. Sequenced sample: peripheral blood. The receptor's source is a woman between 45 and 65 years old with Graves' ophthalmopathy.

DNA for the CDR3: TGTGCCAGCACCCCGCTGGGGCTAGGGACCCAGTACTTC. It codes for CASTPLGLGTQYF. The rearrangement uses TRBV6-2 or TRBV6-3 and TRBJ2-5; D may be TRBD1 (5 bases). Per germline, CDR1 MNHEY and CDR2 SVGEGT. Trimming pared 7 bases from V and 7 bases from J, leaving 16 bases between. The length of the CDR3 is 13 residues.